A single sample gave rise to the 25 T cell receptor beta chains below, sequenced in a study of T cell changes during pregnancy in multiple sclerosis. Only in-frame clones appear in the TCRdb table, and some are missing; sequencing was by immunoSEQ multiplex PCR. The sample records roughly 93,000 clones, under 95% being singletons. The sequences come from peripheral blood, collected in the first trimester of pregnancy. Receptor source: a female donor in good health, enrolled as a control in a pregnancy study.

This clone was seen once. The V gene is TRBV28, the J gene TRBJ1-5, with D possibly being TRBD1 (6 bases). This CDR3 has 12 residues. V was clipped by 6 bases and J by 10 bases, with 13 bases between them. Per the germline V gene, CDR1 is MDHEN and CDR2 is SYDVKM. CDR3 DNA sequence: TGTGCCAGCAGCAAGGACAGCCTCCCCCAGCATTTT. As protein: CASSKDSLPQHF.

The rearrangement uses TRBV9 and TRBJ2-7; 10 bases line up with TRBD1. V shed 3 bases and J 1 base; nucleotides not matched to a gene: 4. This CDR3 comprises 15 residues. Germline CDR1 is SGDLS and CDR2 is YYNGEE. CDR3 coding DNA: TGTGCCAGCAGCGAGAGGGGACAGGGGTCCTACGAGCAGTACTTC. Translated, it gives CASSERGQGSYEQYF.

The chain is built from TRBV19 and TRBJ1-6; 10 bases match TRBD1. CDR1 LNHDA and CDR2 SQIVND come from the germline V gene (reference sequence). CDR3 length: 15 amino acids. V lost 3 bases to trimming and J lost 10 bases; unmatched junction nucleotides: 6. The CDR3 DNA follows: TGTGCCAGTAGTATCCTCGGGACAGGGGTATCACCCCTCCACTTT. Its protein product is CASSILGTGVSPLHF.

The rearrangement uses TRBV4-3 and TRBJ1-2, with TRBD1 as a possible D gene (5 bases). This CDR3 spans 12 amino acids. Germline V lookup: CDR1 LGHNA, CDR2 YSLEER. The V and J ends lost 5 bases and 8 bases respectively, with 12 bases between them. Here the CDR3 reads CASSEGHRGYTF. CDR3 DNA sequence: TGCGCCAGCAGCGAAGGACATCGGGGCTACACCTTC.

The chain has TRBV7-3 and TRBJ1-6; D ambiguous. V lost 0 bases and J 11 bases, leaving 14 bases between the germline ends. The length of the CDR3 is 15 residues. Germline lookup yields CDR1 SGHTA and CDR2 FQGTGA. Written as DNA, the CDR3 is TGTGCCAGCAGCTTAACACCGGGAGTCGGAGCACCCCTCCACTTT. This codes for CASSLTPGVGAPLHF.

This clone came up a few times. The CDR3 nucleotides are TGCGCCAGCAGCCAAGTGACAGGGACCCCTGAAGCTTTCTTT. This translates into CASSQVTGTPEAFF. The chain couples TRBV4-1 to TRBJ1-1, with TRBD1 identical over 7 bases. Germline CDR1 MGHRA, CDR2 YSYEKL. There are 14 residues in the CDR3. V trimming: 1 base; J trimming: 6 bases; junction bases outside the gene matches: 5.

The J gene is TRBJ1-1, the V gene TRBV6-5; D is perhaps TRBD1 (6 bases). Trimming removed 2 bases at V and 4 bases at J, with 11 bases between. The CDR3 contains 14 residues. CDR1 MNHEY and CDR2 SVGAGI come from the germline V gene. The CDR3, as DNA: TGTGCCAGCAGTTACAACAGGGCAGGCACTGAAGCTTTCTTT. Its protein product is CASSYNRAGTEAFF.

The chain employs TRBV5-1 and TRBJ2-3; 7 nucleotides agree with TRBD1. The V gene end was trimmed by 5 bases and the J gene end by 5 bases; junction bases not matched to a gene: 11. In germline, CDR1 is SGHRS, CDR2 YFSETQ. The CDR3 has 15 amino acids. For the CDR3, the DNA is TGCGCCAGCAGGGTGAAGGGGGCCGGGTTAGATACGCAGTATTTT. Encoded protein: CASRVKGAGLDTQYF.

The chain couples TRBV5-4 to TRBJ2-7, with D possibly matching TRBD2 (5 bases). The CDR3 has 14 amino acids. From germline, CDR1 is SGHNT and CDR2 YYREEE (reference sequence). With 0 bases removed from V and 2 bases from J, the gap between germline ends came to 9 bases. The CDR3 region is CASSLDVGAYEQYF. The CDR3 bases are TGTGCCAGCAGCTTGGACGTCGGGGCCTACGAGCAGTACTTC. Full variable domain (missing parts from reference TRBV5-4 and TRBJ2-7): ETGVTQSPTHLIKTRGQQVTLRCSSQSGHNTVSWYQQALGQGPQFIFQYYREEENGRGNFPPRFSGLQFPNYSSELNVNALELDDSALYLCASSLDVGAYEQYFGPGTRLTVT.

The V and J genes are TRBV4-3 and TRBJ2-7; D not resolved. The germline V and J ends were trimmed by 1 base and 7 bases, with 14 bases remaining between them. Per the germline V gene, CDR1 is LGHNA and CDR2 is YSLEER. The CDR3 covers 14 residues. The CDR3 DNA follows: TGCGCCAGCAGCCAAGCCGTGGCGACGAGGGAGCAGTACTTC. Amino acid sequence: CASSQAVATREQYF.

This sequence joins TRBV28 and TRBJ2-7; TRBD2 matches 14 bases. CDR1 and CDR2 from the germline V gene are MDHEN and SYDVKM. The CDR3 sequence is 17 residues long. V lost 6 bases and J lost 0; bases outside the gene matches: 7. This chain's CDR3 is CASSVTSGGDYSYEQYF. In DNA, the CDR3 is TGTGCCAGCAGCGTGACTAGCGGGGGGGATTACTCCTACGAGCAGTACTTC. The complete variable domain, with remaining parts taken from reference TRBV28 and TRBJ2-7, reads DVKVTQSSRYLVKRTGEKVFLECVQDMDHENMFWYRQDPGLGLRLIYFSYDVKMKEKGDIPEGYSVSREKKERFSLILESASTNQTSMYLCASSVTSGGDYSYEQYFGPGTRLTVT.

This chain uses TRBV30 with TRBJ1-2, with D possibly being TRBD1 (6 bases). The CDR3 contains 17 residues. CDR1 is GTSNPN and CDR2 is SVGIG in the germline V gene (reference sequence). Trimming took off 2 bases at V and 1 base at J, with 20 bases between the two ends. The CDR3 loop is CAWSPRIRTESNYGYTF. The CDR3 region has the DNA TGTGCCTGGAGTCCCCGGATTCGGACAGAGAGTAACTATGGCTACACCTTC.

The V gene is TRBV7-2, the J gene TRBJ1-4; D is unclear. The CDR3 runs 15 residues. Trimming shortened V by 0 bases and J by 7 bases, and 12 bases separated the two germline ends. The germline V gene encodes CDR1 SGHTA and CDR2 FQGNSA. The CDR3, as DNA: TGTGCCAGCAGCTTAGCACCGACTTCGGGTGAAAAACTGTTTTTT. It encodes CASSLAPTSGEKLFF.

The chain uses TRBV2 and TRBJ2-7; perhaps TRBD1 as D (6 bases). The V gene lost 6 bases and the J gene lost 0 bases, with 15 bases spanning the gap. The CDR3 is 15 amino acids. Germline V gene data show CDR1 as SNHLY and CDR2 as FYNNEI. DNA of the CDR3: TGTGCCAGCAGACGGGCCCAGGGGATCTCCTACGAGCAGTACTTC. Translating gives CASRRAQGISYEQYF.

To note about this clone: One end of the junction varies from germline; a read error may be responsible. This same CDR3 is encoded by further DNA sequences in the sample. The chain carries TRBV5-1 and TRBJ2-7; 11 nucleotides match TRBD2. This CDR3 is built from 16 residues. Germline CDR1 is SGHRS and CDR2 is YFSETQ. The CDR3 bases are TGCGCCAGCAGCCCCCTGGGGACTAGCGGCTCCTACGAACAGTACTTC. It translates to CASSPLGTSGSYEQYF.

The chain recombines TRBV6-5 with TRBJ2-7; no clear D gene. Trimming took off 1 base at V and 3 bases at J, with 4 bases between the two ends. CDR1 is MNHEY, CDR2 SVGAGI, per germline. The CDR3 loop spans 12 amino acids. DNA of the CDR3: TGTGCCAGCAGTTACTTCAGCTACGAGCAGTACTTC. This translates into CASSYFSYEQYF.

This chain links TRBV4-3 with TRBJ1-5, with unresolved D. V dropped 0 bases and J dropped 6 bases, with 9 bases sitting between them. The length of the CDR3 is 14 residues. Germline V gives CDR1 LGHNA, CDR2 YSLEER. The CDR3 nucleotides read TGCGCCAGCAGCCAAGACTGGGGAGTTCAGCCCCAGCATTTT. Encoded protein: CASSQDWGVQPQHF.

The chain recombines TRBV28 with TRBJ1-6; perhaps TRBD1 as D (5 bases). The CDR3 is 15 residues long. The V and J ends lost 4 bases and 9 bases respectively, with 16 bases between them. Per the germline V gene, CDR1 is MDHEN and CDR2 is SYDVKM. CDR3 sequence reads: CASSSPGRVASPLHF. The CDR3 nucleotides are TGTGCCAGCAGTTCCCCTGGCAGGGTGGCTTCACCCCTCCACTTT.

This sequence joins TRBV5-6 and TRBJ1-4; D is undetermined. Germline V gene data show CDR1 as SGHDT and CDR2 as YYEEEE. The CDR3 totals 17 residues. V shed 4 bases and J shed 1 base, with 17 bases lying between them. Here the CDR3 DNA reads TGTGCCAGCAGCATAGCGCGGTCCCGGAAAACTAATGAAAAACTGTTTTTT. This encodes CASSIARSRKTNEKLFF.

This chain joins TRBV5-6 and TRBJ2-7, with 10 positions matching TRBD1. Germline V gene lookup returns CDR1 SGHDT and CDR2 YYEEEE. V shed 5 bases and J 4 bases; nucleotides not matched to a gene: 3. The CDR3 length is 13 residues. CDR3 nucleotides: TGTGCCAGCAGTGCGGACAGGGGGTACGAGCAGTACTTC. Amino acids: CASSADRGYEQYF.

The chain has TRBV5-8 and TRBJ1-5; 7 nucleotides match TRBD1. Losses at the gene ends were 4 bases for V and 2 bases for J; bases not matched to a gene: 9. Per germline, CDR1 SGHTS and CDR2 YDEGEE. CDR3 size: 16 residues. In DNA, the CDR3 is TGTGCCAGCAGCCAATACAGGGGAAGCGGCAATCAGCCCCAGCATTTT. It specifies CASSQYRGSGNQPQHF.

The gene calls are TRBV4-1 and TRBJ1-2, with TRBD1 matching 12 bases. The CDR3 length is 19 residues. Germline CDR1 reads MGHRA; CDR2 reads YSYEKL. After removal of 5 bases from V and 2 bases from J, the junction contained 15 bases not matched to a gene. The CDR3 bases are TGCGCCAGCAGCTGGAGGTCCGGGACAGGGGGCTTGGAGAACTATGGCTACACCTTC. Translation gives CASSWRSGTGGLENYGYTF.

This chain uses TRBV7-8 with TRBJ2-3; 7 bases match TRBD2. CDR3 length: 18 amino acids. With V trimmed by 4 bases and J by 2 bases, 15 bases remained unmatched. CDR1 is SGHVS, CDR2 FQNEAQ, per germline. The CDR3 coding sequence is TGTGCCAGCAGCTCCCAGGCGGCTAGCGGCTACTACACAGATACGCAGTATTTT. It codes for CASSSQAASGYYTDTQYF.

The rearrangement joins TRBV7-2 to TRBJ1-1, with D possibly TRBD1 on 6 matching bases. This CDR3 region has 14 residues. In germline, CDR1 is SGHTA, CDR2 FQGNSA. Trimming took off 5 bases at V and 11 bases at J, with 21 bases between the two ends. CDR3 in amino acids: CASSPLGGRLTAFF. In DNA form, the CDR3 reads TGTGCCAGCAGCCCACTGGGGGGGCGTCTGACTGCTTTCTTT.

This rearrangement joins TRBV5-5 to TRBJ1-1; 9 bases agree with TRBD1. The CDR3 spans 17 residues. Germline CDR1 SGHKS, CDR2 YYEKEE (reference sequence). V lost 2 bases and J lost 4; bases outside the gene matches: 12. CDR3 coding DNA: TGTGCCAGCAGCTTAGGCCCCTACGGGACAGGGACCACTGAAGCTTTCTTT. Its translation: CASSLGPYGTGTTEAFF.